This TCR beta chain was found in a study of cytotoxic CD8 clonotypes in ibrutinib-treated CLL. Only in-frame clones appear in the TCRdb table, and some are missing; sequencing was by immunoSEQ multiplex PCR. Of some 200,000 clones listed, roughly 72% are singletons. The CDR3 loop spans 13 amino acids. The germline V gene encodes CDR1 SGHRS and CDR2 YFSETQ. The V end was cut by 4 bases, the J end by 4 bases, with 11 bases between. Regarding this clone: Its specificity is unknown.

Study-wide points: Relative to age-matched healthy donors, clonality at baseline was higher, and it tracked circulating CD8+ T-cell counts. Whereas clonality rose at ibrutinib response, it declined toward baseline at progression. Public clonotypes showed up rarely, and on treatment they shrank or held steady. Collection times varied between progressing and sustained-remission patients.

The sequenced sample was PBMCs, obtained after 24 months of ibrutinib treatment. The sequence was collected from a human donor with chronic lymphocytic leukemia. The chain uses TRBV5-1 and TRBJ2-5, with D perhaps being TRBD1 or TRBD2 (5 bases each). The chain's CDR3 is CASSPRGVETQYF. The CDR3 DNA is TGCGCCAGCAGCCCCCGAGGGGTAGAGACCCAGTACTTC.